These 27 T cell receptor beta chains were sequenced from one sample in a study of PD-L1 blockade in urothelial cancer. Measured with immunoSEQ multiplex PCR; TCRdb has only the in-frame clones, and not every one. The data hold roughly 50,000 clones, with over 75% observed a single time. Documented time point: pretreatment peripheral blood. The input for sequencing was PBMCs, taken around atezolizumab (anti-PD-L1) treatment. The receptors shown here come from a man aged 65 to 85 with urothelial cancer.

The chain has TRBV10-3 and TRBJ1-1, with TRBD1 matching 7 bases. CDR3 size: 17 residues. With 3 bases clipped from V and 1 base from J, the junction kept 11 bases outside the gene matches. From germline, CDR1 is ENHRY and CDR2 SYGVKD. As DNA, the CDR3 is TGTGCCATCAGTGACGCGACAGGGCTAGGGAGGAACACTGAAGCTTTCTTT. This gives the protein CAISDATGLGRNTEAFF.

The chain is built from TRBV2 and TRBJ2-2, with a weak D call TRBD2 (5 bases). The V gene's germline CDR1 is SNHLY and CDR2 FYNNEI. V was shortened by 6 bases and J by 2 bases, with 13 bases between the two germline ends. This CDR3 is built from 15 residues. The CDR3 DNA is TGTGCCAGCAGCCCCGGACGGGAAAACACCGGGGAGCTGTTTTTT. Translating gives CASSPGRENTGELFF. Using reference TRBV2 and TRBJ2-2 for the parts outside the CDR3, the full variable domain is EPEVTQTPSHQVTQMGQEVILRCVPISNHLYFYWYRQILGQKVEFLVSFYNNEISEKSEIFDDQFSVERPDGSNFTLKIRSTKLEDSAMYFCASSPGRENTGELFFGEGSRLTVL.

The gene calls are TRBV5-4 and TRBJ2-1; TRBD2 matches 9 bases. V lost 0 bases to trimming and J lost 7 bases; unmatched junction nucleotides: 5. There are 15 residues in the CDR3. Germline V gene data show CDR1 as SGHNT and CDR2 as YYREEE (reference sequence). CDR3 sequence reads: CASSLEGLASNEQFF. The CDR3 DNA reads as TGTGCCAGCAGCTTGGAGGGACTAGCTTCGAATGAGCAGTTCTTC.

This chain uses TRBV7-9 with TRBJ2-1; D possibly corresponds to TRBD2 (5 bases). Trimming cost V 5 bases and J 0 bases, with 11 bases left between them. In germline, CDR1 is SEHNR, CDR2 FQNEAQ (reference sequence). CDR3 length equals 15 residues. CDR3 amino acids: CASSPAVLSYNEQFF. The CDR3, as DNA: TGTGCCAGCAGCCCAGCGGTCCTCTCCTACAATGAGCAGTTCTTC.

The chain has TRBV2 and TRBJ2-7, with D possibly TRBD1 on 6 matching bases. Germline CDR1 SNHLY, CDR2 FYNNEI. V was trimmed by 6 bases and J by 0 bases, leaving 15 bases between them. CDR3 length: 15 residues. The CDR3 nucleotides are TGTGCCAGCAGGGGTACCGGGACACCCTCCTACGAGCAGTACTTC. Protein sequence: CASRGTGTPSYEQYF.

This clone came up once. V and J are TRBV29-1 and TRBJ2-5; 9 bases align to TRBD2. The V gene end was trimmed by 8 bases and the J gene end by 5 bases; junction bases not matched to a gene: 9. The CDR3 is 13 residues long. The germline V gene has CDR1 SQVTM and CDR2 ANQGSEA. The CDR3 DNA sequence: TGCAGCACCATGGCGGGAGGGCTGGAGACCCAGTACTTC. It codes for CSTMAGGLETQYF.

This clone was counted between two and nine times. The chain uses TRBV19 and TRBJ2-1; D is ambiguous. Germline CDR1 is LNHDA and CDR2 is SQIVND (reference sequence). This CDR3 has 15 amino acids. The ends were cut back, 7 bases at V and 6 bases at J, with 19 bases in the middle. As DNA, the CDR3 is TGTGCCAGTAATAACCCCGCCGGGTACCCCAATGAGCAGTTCTTC. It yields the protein CASNNPAGYPNEQFF.

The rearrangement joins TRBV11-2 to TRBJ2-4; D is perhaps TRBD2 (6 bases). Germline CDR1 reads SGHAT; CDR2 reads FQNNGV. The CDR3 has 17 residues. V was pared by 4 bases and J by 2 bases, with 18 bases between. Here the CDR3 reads CASSSARDSYTKNIQYF. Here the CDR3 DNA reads TGTGCCAGCAGCTCAGCTAGGGACTCCTACACCAAAAACATTCAGTACTTC. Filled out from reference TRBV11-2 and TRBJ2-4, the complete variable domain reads EAGVAQSPRYKIIEKRQSVAFWCNPISGHATLYWYQQILGQGPKLLIQFQNNGVVDDSQLPKDRFSAERLKGVDSTLKIQPAKLEDSAVYLCASSSARDSYTKNIQYFGAGTRLSVL.

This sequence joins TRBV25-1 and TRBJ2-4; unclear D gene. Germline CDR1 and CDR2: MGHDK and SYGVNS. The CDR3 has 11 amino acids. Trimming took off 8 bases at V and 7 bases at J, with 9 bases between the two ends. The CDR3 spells CASQDGNIQYF. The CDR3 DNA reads TGTGCCAGCCAAGACGGGAACATTCAGTACTTC.

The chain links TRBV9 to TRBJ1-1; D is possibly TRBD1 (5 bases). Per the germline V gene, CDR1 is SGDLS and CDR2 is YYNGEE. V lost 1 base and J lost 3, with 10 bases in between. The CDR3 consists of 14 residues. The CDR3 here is CASSVRGADTEAFF. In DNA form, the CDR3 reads TGTGCCAGCAGCGTACGCGGGGCGGACACTGAAGCTTTCTTT.

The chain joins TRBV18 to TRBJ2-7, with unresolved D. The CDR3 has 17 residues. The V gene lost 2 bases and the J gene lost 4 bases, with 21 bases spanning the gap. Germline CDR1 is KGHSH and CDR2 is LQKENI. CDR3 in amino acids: CASSPGLMQAGRYEQYF. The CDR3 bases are TGTGCCAGCTCACCAGGGCTAATGCAGGCTGGCCGATACGAGCAGTACTTC.

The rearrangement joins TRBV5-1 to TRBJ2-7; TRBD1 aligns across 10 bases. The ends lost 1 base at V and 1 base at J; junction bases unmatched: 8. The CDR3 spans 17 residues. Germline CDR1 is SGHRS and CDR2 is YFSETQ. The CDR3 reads CASSLKGTGERSYEQYF. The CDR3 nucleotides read TGCGCCAGCAGCTTGAAAGGGACAGGGGAAAGGTCCTACGAGCAGTACTTC.

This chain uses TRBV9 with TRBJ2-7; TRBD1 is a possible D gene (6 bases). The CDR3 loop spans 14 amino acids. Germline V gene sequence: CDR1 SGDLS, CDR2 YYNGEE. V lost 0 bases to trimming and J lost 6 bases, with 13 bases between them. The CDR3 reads CASSVGTGWGEQYF. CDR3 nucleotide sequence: TGTGCCAGCAGCGTAGGTACAGGGTGGGGCGAGCAGTACTTC.

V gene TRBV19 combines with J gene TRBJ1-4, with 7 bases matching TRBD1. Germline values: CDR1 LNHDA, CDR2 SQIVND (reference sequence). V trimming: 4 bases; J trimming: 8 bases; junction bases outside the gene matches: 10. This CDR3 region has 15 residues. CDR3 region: CASSKPTGRREKLFF. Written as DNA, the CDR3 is TGTGCCAGTAGTAAGCCGACAGGGAGGAGGGAAAAACTGTTTTTT.

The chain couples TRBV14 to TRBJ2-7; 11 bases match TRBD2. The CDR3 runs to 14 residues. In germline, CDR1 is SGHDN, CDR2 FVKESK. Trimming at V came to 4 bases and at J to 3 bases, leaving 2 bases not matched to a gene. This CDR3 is CASSPGLADYEQYF. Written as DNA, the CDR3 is TGTGCCAGCAGCCCGGGACTAGCGGACTACGAGCAGTACTTC.

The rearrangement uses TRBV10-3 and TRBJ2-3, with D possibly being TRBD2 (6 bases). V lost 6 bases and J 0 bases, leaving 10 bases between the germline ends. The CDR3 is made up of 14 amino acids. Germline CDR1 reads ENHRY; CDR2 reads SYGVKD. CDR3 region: CAIRRGTSTDTQYF. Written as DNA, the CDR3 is TGTGCCATCAGACGGGGGACCAGCACAGATACGCAGTATTTT.

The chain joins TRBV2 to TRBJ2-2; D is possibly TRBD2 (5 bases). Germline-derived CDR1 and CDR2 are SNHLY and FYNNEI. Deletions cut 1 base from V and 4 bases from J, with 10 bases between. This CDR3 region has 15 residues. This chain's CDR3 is CASSEGGLGTGELFF. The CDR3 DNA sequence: TGTGCCAGCAGTGAAGGAGGGTTAGGCACCGGGGAGCTGTTTTTT.

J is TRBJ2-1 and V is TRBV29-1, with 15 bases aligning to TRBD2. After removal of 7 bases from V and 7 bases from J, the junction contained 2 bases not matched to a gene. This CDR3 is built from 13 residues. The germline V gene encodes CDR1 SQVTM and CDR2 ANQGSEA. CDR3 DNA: TGCAGCGCCGGACTAGCGGGAGGGAATGAGCAGTTCTTC. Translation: CSAGLAGGNEQFF.

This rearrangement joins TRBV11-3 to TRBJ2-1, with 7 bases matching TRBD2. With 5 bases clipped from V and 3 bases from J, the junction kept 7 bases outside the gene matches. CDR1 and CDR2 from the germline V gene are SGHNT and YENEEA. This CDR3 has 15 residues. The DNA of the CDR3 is TGTGCCAGCAGCGAATCTAGCGGAATCTACAATGAGCAGTTCTTC. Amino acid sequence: CASSESSGIYNEQFF.

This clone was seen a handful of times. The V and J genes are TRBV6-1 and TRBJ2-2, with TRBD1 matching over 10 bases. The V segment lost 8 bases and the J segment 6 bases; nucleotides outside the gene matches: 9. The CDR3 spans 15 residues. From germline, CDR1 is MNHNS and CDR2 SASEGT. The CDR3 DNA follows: TGTGCCAGCGTCGGACAGGGGGGAGTGGCCGGGGAGCTGTTTTTT. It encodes CASVGQGGVAGELFF.

CDR3 sequence reads: CASSSAGTALLNTEAFF. The CDR3 DNA reads as TGTGCCAGCAGCTCCGCCGGGACAGCCCTATTGAACACTGAAGCTTTCTTT. The V call is TRBV5-4, the J call TRBJ1-1, with TRBD1 matching over 7 bases. The CDR3 has 17 amino acids. Germline V gene lookup returns CDR1 SGHNT and CDR2 YYREEE (reference sequence). The V and J ends lost 3 bases and 0 bases, in that order; junction bases with no gene match: 11.

The CDR3 spells CASSQAPSGSREQYF. The DNA of the CDR3 is TGCGCCAGCAGCCAAGCCCCTAGCGGGAGTAGAGAGCAGTACTTC. The chain links TRBV4-1 to TRBJ2-7, with 10 bases that match TRBD2. The J segment lost 7 bases and the V segment lost 1 base, leaving 7 bases of the junction unmatched. CDR3 length: 15 amino acids. Germline CDR1 reads MGHRA; CDR2 reads YSYEKL.

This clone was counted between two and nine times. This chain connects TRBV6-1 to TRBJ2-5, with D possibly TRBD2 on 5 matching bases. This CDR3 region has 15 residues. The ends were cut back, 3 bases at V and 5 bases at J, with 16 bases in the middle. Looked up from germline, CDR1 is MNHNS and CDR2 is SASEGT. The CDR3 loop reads CASSEDGVWSETQYF. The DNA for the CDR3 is TGTGCCAGCAGTGAGGACGGGGTGTGGTCGGAGACCCAGTACTTC.

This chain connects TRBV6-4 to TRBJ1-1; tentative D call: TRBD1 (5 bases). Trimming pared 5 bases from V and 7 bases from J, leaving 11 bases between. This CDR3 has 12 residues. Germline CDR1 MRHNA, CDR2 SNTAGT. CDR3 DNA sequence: TGTGCCAGCAGTTCCCCCGGGGGTGAAGCTTTCTTT. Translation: CASSSPGGEAFF.

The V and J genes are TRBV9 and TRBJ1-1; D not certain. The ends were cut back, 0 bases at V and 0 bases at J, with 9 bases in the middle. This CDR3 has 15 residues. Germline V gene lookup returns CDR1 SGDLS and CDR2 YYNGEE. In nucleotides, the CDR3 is TGTGCCAGCAGCGTAGGGAACAGCTTGAACACTGAAGCTTTCTTT. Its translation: CASSVGNSLNTEAFF.

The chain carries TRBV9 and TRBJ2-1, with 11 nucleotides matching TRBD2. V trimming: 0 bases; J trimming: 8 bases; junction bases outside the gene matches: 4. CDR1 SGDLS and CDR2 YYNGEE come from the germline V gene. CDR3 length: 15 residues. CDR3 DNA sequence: TGTGCCAGCAGCGTAGGACTAGCGGGAAGGGATGAGCAGTTCTTC. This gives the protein CASSVGLAGRDEQFF.

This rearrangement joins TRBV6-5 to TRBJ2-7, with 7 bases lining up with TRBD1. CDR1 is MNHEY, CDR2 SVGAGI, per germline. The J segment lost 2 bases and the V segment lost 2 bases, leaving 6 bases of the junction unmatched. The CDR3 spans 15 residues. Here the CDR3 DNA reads TGTGCCAGCAGTTACAGACAGGGAAAACCCTACGAGCAGTACTTC. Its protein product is CASSYRQGKPYEQYF.